This entry describes one T cell receptor beta chain. This clone was recorded a few times. No cognate antigen has been identified for it. Within one base of it there is no much larger clone, and no base qualities were kept. The data stem from a study of cytomegalovirus exposure and HLA in healthy donors (dated by TCRdb to about 2017). Broadly, across the study: An earlier analysis of roughly 570 of the donors reported over 250 Gb of sequence data and around 100 million unique TCR beta sequences obtained from 180 million or so T cells. An early release covering just under 650 HLA-typed donors comprised around 300 gigabases of sequencing data and 85 million or so unique TCR sequences. Among the roughly 370 genotyped donors, 81% belonged to the genetic ancestry cluster associated with self-reported Caucasian donors. The study aimed to test whether cataloging public T cell receptors could reveal signatures of past pathogen exposure. Using immunosequencing, the study profiled T cell repertoires from about 650 subjects and related those repertoires to cytomegalovirus serostatus. A separate validation cohort of some 130 different subjects was used in addition to the roughly 670-subject first cohort. The study combined high-throughput TCR immunosequencing, statistical association of individual TCRs with disease status, and machine learning to predict cytomegalovirus infection status. A later analysis re-examined previously published TCR beta repertoires from more than 600 donors and added high-resolution HLA genotyping to investigate patterns of TCR occurrence. In the later analysis, no new phenotypic data were used to find candidate immune exposures; instead, reliance was placed on TCR beta sequences and their occurrence across donors. An earlier analysis of approximately 500 of the donors applied high-throughput TCR beta sequencing to assess whether each TCR beta V gene segment acted as functional or pseudogenic. Alongside the repertoire data, information on donor age, sex, ethnicity and CMV serostatus was compiled. A later genetic analysis took genome-wide SNP genotypes for about three fifths of the roughly 700 donors and used that subset as a discovery cohort. All discovery cohort repertoires had been generated using a single sequencing platform. HLA typing included class I and class II loci at four-digit resolution. Typing coverage differed by locus: A, B, C, DRB1 and DQB1 were typed in roughly 620-630 donors, DQA1 in roughly 510, DPA1 in 600 to 610, and DPB1 in 450 to 490. Several DR-DQ haplotypes were handled as single units for association and clustering because linkage in the cohort was strong. Across 398 genotyped donors of the cohort, an average of about 240,000 unique TCR beta nucleotide sequences per donor were sequenced, and 15% to 20% of those sequences were non-productive. The investigation overall reported the following: Compared with the approximately 600-donor mean, donors in an Asian-associated ancestry cluster had fewer N-insertions in productive TCRs, according to a later genetic analysis. The classifier was reported to diagnose cytomegalovirus status with high specificity and sensitivity in both the original cohort and the validation cohort. The sequencing pipeline was judged likely to have produced a cluster of highly shared sequence variants as a technical artifact. Correlated functional status among segregating V segments might reflect linkage disequilibrium, but an unknown experimental factor could not be ruled out. Because counts were too low, about 18 rarely observed V segments, including chromosome 9 orphons, were excluded from the earlier analysis of 587 of the donors. Some IMGT-functional V segments, including TRBV6-2 and TRBV6-3, could not be distinguished by the 87-base-pair reads and were therefore excluded. V-gene and J-gene trimming of TCR beta chains was associated with a missense DCLRE1C variant in a later genetic analysis, and the association was replicated in an independent cohort. Roughly uniform sequencing depth across donors was assumed in presence/absence analyses, although this assumption may not hold. The authors suggested that the approach could potentially be generalized to other disease states and immunological phenotypes. According to a later analysis, parvovirus B19, influenza, CMV and Epstein-Barr virus appeared linked to several top co-occurrence clusters. A later analysis found that most CMV-associated TCR beta chains appeared HLA-restricted, with HLA associations seemingly driven largely by CMV exposure. Across donors, most TCR sequences were observed very rarely, whereas some public TCRs were present in many individuals. Because some donors lacked HLA typing at each locus, the association tests relied only on the typed subset. When HLA alleles, especially DR and DQ, strongly co-occurred, TCR associations were difficult to assign to individual alleles. According to a later analysis, TCR association rates differed among HLA loci, with DRB1 alleles showing the most associated TCRs and HLA-C alleles showing the fewest. In vitro tests confirmed that three of the cytomegalovirus-associated TCR beta chains recognize cytomegalovirus antigens. A later analysis found that HLA-associated TCR beta chains were more clonally expanded and had lower generation probabilities than equally common non-associated chains. A further reported finding was that TCR beta sequences accurately predicted the HLA-A and HLA-B alleles for most subjects in the first cohort. In the study, 150 to 200 TCR beta chains were listed as associated with cytomegalovirus. The cohort was sequenced for TCR beta chains only, and without alpha or paired-chain data the features that could be detected were limited. At a false discovery rate of 0.05, a later analysis linked 15,000 to 20,000 TCR beta sequences to specific HLA alleles. The only immune exposure information available for the cohort was CMV serostatus. An earlier analysis of 450 to 750 of the donors showed that most TCR beta V segments appeared in productive rearrangements either about 87% or about 30% of the time, which broadly matched IMGT annotations.

The cohort was made up of roughly 670 healthy bone marrow donors. At the time of sampling, all cohort members were nominally healthy, though unrecorded immune exposures were likely present. The donor tested CMV seronegative and was one of the 352 seronegative cohort members. Each donor provided a peripheral blood sample, and peripheral blood mononuclear cells were used for TCR beta sequencing. Genomic DNA was extracted from the blood cell samples with the Qiagen DNeasy Blood Extraction Kit. The germline V gene yields LGHNA for CDR1 and YNFKEQ for CDR2. The CDR3 runs 16 residues from the cysteine to the phenylalanine. Only the CDR3 DNA is retained, 48 bases long and in frame from the first base. V loses 5 bases at its end and J loses 2 bases; junction bases beyond the gene matches: 6. Preparation of the library involved the immunoSEQ multiplex PCR assay. For the multiplex PCR, a mixture combining 60 forward primers for TCR Vbeta segments and 13 reverse primers for TCR Jbeta segments was used. The CDR3 region of rearranged TCR beta genes was amplified from genomic DNA with a multiplex PCR assay. The amplified TCR beta libraries were sequenced on the Illumina HiSeq System as 87-base-pair reads. In the source study's methods: A later analysis counted approximately 84 million unique TCR beta chains across the 640 or so repertoires, and around 9.9 million of these chains were shared by at least two donors. A nearest-neighbor algorithm error-corrected the raw reads and collapsed the reads into unique sequences, merging closely related sequences to remove PCR and sequencing errors. CDR3 sequences were aligned to IMGT reference sequences to assign V, D and J gene segments. Each retained sequence needed at least a six-nucleotide match to both a V gene segment and a J gene segment. A rearrangement was called productive if the CDR3 had no stop codons and remained in frame with V and J, and every other rearrangement was called non-productive. Following IMGT convention, CDR3 was defined as the stretch from the second conserved V-encoded cysteine up to the conserved J-encoded phenylalanine. Sequences without an unambiguous match to a single V gene segment were excluded from the earlier analysis of 450 to 650 of the donors. In an earlier analysis of almost 600 of the donors, a V segment was called functional when productive rearrangements were above 56.7%, and segregating when the standard deviation between donors exceeded 5%. A statistical classification framework was built for diagnosing cytomegalovirus status from the catalog of TCR beta chain sequences. In a later analysis, V and J genes were assigned by comparing TCR nucleotide sequences against IMGT/GENE-DB human TR gene sequences. In a later analysis, CDR3 sequences and most-parsimonious VDJ recombination scenarios were assigned using the TCRdist pipeline. In a later analysis, every TCR beta chain was defined by the combination of its CDR3 amino acid sequence and its V-gene family, and reads without a unique V-gene family were dropped. A later analysis removed 592 highly shared, low-generation-probability nucleotide sequences to deal with suspected cross-contamination and a sequencing artifact. In a later analysis, a clonal expansion index was calculated for each public chain from normalized within-repertoire ranks of inferred template counts. In a later analysis, generation probabilities were computed with a VDJ recombination model fitted to out-of-frame rearrangements, and the resulting probabilities were checked against IGoR. In a later analysis, TCR-TCR, TCR-HLA and TCR-CMV co-occurrence was scored with hypergeometric tests, and a repertoire-size bias correction was applied to TCR pairs. A later analysis estimated false discovery rates by permuting HLA or CMV assignments 20 times. A later analysis grouped co-occurring TCRs with DBSCAN, adding TCRdist sequence similarity when clustering within HLA-allele-positive subsets. Co-occurrence clustering excluded repertoires with fewer than 30,000 or more than 120,000 public chains, plus five with anomalous nucleotide sharing. TCRdb took this table from immuneACCESS and kept in-frame rearrangements with V and J called. Such tables lack part of the clones; where checked against another copy, unresolved V genes explain under half of the gap, and the rest is unexplained. The V and J calls and clone size were taken over from that table, and D and trimming were inferred from the DNA. The table for this sample lists some 200,000 clones; 62% of them were counted only once. The ten largest clones add up to roughly 2.9% of the sample.

The V gene is TRBV4-2 and the J gene is TRBJ2-5, with 12 middle bases fitting TRBD2. This receptor was obtained from a man aged 35 to 55 in good health and CMV-seronegative. The source material was PBMCs. The CDR3 region has the sequence CASSSRLAGVQETQYF. The nucleotide sequence is given as TGTGCCAGCAGCTCCAGACTAGCGGGGGTTCAAGAGACCCAGTACTTC.